This T cell receptor (beta chain) was found in a study of T cell changes during pregnancy in multiple sclerosis. Trimming cost V 6 bases and J 5 bases, with 5 bases left between them. The CDR3 is made up of 11 amino acids. CDR1 WNHNN and CDR2 SYGVQD come from the germline V gene (reference sequence). Only in-frame clones appear in the TCRdb table, and some are missing; sequencing was by immunoSEQ multiplex PCR. In the table there are 52,000 or so clones, around nine tenths of which are singletons. Specimen: CD4+ T cells from peripheral blood mononuclear cells, collected in the second trimester of pregnancy. The clonotype comes from a female donor with multiple sclerosis, enrolled in a pregnancy study. This chain links TRBV10-1 with TRBJ2-1, with D tentatively TRBD2 (5 bases). The CDR3 protein is CASSGDNEQFF. The CDR3 region has the DNA TGCGCCAGCAGCGGGGACAATGAGCAGTTCTTC.